A selection of T cell receptor beta chains follows, all from one sample in a study of CD8 T cells in Susac syndrome. TCRdb called the immunoSEQ multiplex PCR reads again in MiXCR, with one record for every CDR3 protein. The sample holds about 300,000 distinct CDR3 sequences, approximately 81% seen once. Sequenced: CD8+ T cells from PBMCs. The source is a human donor with multiple sclerosis. Both conserved end residues are part of each CDR3. A D gene is named only where the DNA matches it firmly. Clone size appears in some rows only: once, few, many, or a class for an expanded clone.

D,J,size,V,CDR3,DNA
.,TRBJ2-7,.,TRBV15,CATSRQGEYEQYF,TGTGCCACCAGCAGACAGGGAGAATACGAGCAGTACTTC
.,TRBJ1-2,.,TRBV14,CASSQGSSGRVYGYTF,TGTGCCAGCAGCCAAGGGTCTTCCGGGAGAGTATATGGCTACACCTTC
.,TRBJ2-6,few,TRBV6-1,CASSYEWPGANVLIF,TGTGCCAGCAGTTATGAATGGCCTGGGGCCAACGTCCTGATTTTC
TRBD2,TRBJ2-7,.,TRBV28,CASSTWRETSYEQYF,TGTGCCAGCAGCACTTGGCGGGAGACTTCCTACGAGCAGTACTTC
.,TRBJ2-7,.,TRBV30,CAWKAAGYEQYF,TGTGCCTGGAAGGCCGCGGGGTACGAGCAGTACTTC
.,TRBJ1-1,.,TRBV9,CASRPGGRTEAFF,TGTGCCTCACGCCCGGGGGGCCGCACTGAAGCTTTCTTT
TRBD2,TRBJ2-5,.,TRBV7-9,CASARTSGSAKETQYF,TGTGCCAGCGCCCGTACTAGCGGGAGTGCGAAAGAGACCCAGTACTTC
TRBD2,TRBJ2-2,.,TRBV29-1,CSVRGTSGLGARAGELFF,TGCAGCGTCCGCGGGACTAGCGGGTTGGGGGCTCGCGCCGGGGAGCTGTTTTTT
TRBD2,TRBJ2-2,.,TRBV9,CASSVPVELAQTNTGELFF,TGTGCCAGCAGCGTCCCGGTTGAACTAGCGCAGACGAACACCGGGGAGCTGTTTTTT
TRBD1,TRBJ1-5,.,TRBV27,CASSLNRGFQPQHF,TGTGCCAGCAGTTTAAACAGGGGGTTTCAGCCCCAGCATTTT